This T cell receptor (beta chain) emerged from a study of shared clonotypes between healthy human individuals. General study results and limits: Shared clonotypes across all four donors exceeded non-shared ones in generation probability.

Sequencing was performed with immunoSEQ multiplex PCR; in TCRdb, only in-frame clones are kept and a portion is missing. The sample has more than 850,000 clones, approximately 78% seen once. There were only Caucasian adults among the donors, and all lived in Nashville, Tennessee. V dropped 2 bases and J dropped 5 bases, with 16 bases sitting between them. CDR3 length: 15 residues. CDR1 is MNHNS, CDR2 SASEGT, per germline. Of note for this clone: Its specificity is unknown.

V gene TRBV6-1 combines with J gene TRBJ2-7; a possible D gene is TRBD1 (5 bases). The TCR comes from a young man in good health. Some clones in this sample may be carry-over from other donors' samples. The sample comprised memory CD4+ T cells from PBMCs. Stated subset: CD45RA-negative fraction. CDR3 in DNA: TGTGCCAGCAGTGAAAGGGCAGGGCCGTCGGACGAGCAGTACTTC. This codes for CASSERAGPSDEQYF.